This is a list of T cell receptor beta chains from one sample in a study of blood T cell repertoires in COVID-19. Repertoires were generated with immunoSEQ multiplex PCR, while TCRdb's copy carries only in-frame clones and drops some. The sample yields about 170,000 clones, approximately 80% seen once. Sequencing used peripheral blood. Receptor source: a woman at least 80 years old with acute or convalescent COVID-19. The CDR3 runs from the conserved cysteine through the conserved F or W. A D gene is named only where the DNA matches it firmly. The size of a clone is reported for some rows only, either as once, few or many, or as a class for expanded clones.

v_gene: TRBV29-1
d_gene: TRBD1
j_gene: TRBJ2-7
abundance: NA
CDR3aa: CSVAPTGNEQYF
CDR3nt: TGCAGCGTGGCCCCGACAGGGAACGAGCAGTACTTC

v_gene: TRBV18
d_gene: TRBD2
j_gene: TRBJ2-1
abundance: NA
CDR3aa: CASSPPRFASGIYNEQFF
CDR3nt: TGTGCCAGCTCACCACCGAGGTTTGCTAGCGGGATCTACAATGAGCAGTTCTTC

v_gene: TRBV29-1
d_gene: NA
j_gene: TRBJ1-1
abundance: NA
CDR3aa: CSVDRGLNTEAFF
CDR3nt: TGCAGCGTTGACAGGGGATTGAACACTGAAGCTTTCTTT

v_gene: TRBV5-4
d_gene: TRBD1
j_gene: TRBJ2-7
abundance: NA
CDR3aa: CASRTRGLPYEQYF
CDR3nt: TGTGCCAGCCGCACAAGGGGGCTTCCCTACGAGCAGTACTTC

v_gene: TRBV2
d_gene: TRBD1
j_gene: TRBJ1-2
abundance: NA
CDR3aa: CASSSGTGLFGYTF
CDR3nt: TGTGCCAGCAGCTCCGGGACAGGCCTTTTTGGCTACACCTTC

v_gene: TRBV10-2
d_gene: NA
j_gene: TRBJ2-3
abundance: once
CDR3aa: CASSEGGSTDTQYF
CDR3nt: TGCGCCAGCTCTGAGGGCGGGAGCACAGATACGCAGTATTTT

v_gene: TRBV10-2
d_gene: NA
j_gene: TRBJ1-1
abundance: few
CDR3aa: CASSDFTGTEAFF
CDR3nt: TGCGCCAGCAGTGATTTTACAGGCACTGAAGCTTTCTTT

v_gene: TRBV2
d_gene: NA
j_gene: TRBJ2-7
abundance: NA
CDR3aa: CACETVSSYEQYF
CDR3nt: TGTGCCTGTGAGACAGTATCTTCCTACGAGCAGTACTTC

v_gene: TRBV19
d_gene: TRBD1
j_gene: TRBJ2-2
abundance: NA
CDR3aa: CASRPGQGGNTGELFF
CDR3nt: TGTGCCAGTAGACCTGGACAGGGGGGGAACACCGGGGAGCTGTTTTTT

v_gene: TRBV6-1
d_gene: NA
j_gene: TRBJ1-2
abundance: few
CDR3aa: CASSEGHTNYGYTF
CDR3nt: TGTGCCAGCAGTGAGGGACACACTAACTATGGCTACACCTTC

v_gene: TRBV2
d_gene: TRBD1
j_gene: TRBJ2-7
abundance: NA
CDR3aa: CASSETGTGSSYEQYF
CDR3nt: TGTGCCAGCAGTGAAACCGGGACAGGGAGCTCCTACGAGCAGTACTTC

v_gene: TRBV5-1
d_gene: NA
j_gene: TRBJ2-7
abundance: once
CDR3aa: CASSLFYEQYF
CDR3nt: TGCGCCAGCAGCCTCTTCTACGAGCAGTACTTC

v_gene: TRBV5-1
d_gene: NA
j_gene: TRBJ2-7
abundance: NA
CDR3aa: CASSLDSVSYEQYF
CDR3nt: TGCGCCAGCAGCTTGGACTCCGTTTCCTACGAGCAGTACTTC

v_gene: TRBV5-1
d_gene: TRBD1
j_gene: TRBJ2-1
abundance: once
CDR3aa: CASSLGTGRMNEQFF
CDR3nt: TGCGCCAGCAGCTTGGGGACAGGGAGAATGAATGAGCAGTTCTTC

v_gene: TRBV21-1
d_gene: NA
j_gene: TRBJ2-5
abundance: NA
CDR3aa: CHRLQGWEETQYF
CDR3nt: TGTCACCGGTTACAGGGTTGGGAAGAGACCCAGTACTTC

v_gene: TRBV7-2
d_gene: NA
j_gene: TRBJ1-4
abundance: NA
CDR3aa: CASSLLREGTNEKLFF
CDR3nt: TGTGCCAGCAGCCTTCTGAGGGAAGGAACTAATGAAAAACTGTTTTTT

v_gene: TRBV6-5
d_gene: TRBD1
j_gene: TRBJ1-1
abundance: NA
CDR3aa: CASRIQTGSVEAFF
CDR3nt: TGTGCCAGCAGGATTCAGACAGGGAGCGTTGAAGCTTTCTTT

v_gene: TRBV27
d_gene: NA
j_gene: TRBJ1-2
abundance: few
CDR3aa: CASSLIQGYGYTF
CDR3nt: TGTGCCAGCAGTTTAATCCAGGGCTATGGCTACACCTTC

v_gene: TRBV18
d_gene: TRBD2
j_gene: TRBJ2-7
abundance: NA
CDR3aa: CASSSFFELAAPGYEQYF
CDR3nt: TGTGCCAGCTCTAGCTTCTTTGAACTAGCGGCCCCCGGGTACGAGCAGTACTTC

v_gene: TRBV3-1/TRBV3-2
d_gene: TRBD2
j_gene: TRBJ2-1
abundance: NA
CDR3aa: CASSPRGSGSGSYNEQFF
CDR3nt: TGTGCCAGCAGTCCAAGGGGTAGCGGGAGCGGCTCCTACAATGAGCAGTTCTTC

v_gene: TRBV12-5
d_gene: TRBD1
j_gene: TRBJ1-6
abundance: NA
CDR3aa: CASGLPGQGSYNSPLHF
CDR3nt: TGTGCTAGTGGTTTGCCCGGACAGGGCTCCTATAATTCACCCCTCCACTTT

v_gene: TRBV2
d_gene: NA
j_gene: TRBJ2-7
abundance: NA
CDR3aa: CATARQGGGQGEQYF
CDR3nt: TGTGCCACCGCCCGTCAGGGAGGGGGGCAGGGCGAGCAGTACTTC

v_gene: TRBV5-1
d_gene: TRBD2
j_gene: TRBJ2-1
abundance: few
CDR3aa: CASSLGDYGEQFF
CDR3nt: TGCGCCAGCAGCTTGGGGGACTACGGTGAGCAGTTCTTC

v_gene: TRBV7-6
d_gene: TRBD1
j_gene: TRBJ2-6
abundance: once
CDR3aa: CASSLAWGQASGANVLTF
CDR3nt: TGTGCCAGCAGCTTAGCGTGGGGACAGGCGTCTGGGGCCAACGTCCTGACTTTC

v_gene: TRBV2
d_gene: NA
j_gene: TRBJ2-1
abundance: NA
CDR3aa: CASSEFGAHEQFF
CDR3nt: TGTGCCAGCAGTGAATTCGGTGCACATGAGCAGTTCTTC

v_gene: TRBV29-1
d_gene: TRBD2
j_gene: TRBJ2-2
abundance: NA
CDR3aa: CSVDNGGLEGTGELFF
CDR3nt: TGCAGCGTTGACAATGGGGGACTAGAAGGCACCGGGGAGCTGTTTTTT

v_gene: TRBV5-1
d_gene: TRBD1
j_gene: TRBJ2-2
abundance: NA
CDR3aa: CASSPPGQGLSGELFF
CDR3nt: TGCGCCAGCAGCCCTCCGGGACAGGGATTGTCCGGGGAGCTGTTTTTT

v_gene: TRBV2
d_gene: NA
j_gene: TRBJ1-5
abundance: NA
CDR3aa: CASSERGSQPQHF
CDR3nt: TGTGCCAGCAGTGAACGGGGGAGTCAGCCCCAGCATTTT

v_gene: TRBV29-1
d_gene: TRBD2
j_gene: TRBJ2-7
abundance: NA
CDR3aa: CSVFLAENTYEQYF
CDR3nt: TGCAGCGTTTTCCTAGCGGAAAACACCTACGAGCAGTACTTC

v_gene: TRBV5-1
d_gene: TRBD1
j_gene: TRBJ1-1
abundance: NA
CDR3aa: CASRGQGALEAFF
CDR3nt: TGCGCCAGCAGGGGACAGGGGGCGCTTGAAGCTTTCTTT

v_gene: TRBV5-1
d_gene: NA
j_gene: TRBJ1-2
abundance: NA
CDR3aa: CASSLARTDSGYTF
CDR3nt: TGCGCCAGCAGCTTGGCGAGGACAGACTCGGGCTACACCTTC

v_gene: TRBV2
d_gene: TRBD1
j_gene: TRBJ2-2
abundance: NA
CDR3aa: CASRAGTANTGELFF
CDR3nt: TGTGCCAGCAGGGCCGGGACAGCGAACACCGGGGAGCTGTTTTTT

v_gene: TRBV6-5
d_gene: TRBD1
j_gene: TRBJ2-3
abundance: NA
CDR3aa: CASSVDRLDTQYF
CDR3nt: TGTGCCAGCAGCGTGGACAGGTTAGATACGCAGTATTTT

v_gene: TRBV25-1
d_gene: NA
j_gene: TRBJ2-3
abundance: NA
CDR3aa: CASRGLTDTQYF
CDR3nt: TGTGCCAGCAGGGGCCTCACAGATACGCAGTATTTT

v_gene: TRBV24-1
d_gene: TRBD2
j_gene: TRBJ2-5
abundance: once
CDR3aa: CATSDFTRGVGRETQYF
CDR3nt: TGTGCCACCAGTGATTTCACGCGGGGGGTTGGTCGGGAGACCCAGTACTTC